A selection of T cell receptor beta chains follows, all from one sample in a study of cytomegalovirus exposure and HLA in healthy donors. Profiling relied on immunoSEQ multiplex PCR, and the TCRdb table lists in-frame clones only, not all of them. The sample gives approximately 97,000 clones, about 81% of which show up once; about 4% is in the top ten. The specimen was PBMCs. These receptors all come from a woman aged 40-49 years in good health and CMV-seropositive. Both conserved end residues are part of each CDR3. The D gene is left open where the match is weak. Size values are once, few and many counts, or a class for expanded clones, and some rows have none.

V	size	J	D	DNA	CDR3
TRBV9	once	TRBJ2-2	NA	TGTGCCAGCAGCGTAGGACAGGTAGCCGGGGAGCTGTTTTTT	CASSVGQVAGELFF
TRBV9	NA	TRBJ2-5	TRBD2	TGTGCCAGCAGCGGGGGACTAGCGGGGCGAGAGACCCAGTACTTC	CASSGGLAGRETQYF
TRBV18	NA	TRBJ2-3	TRBD2	TGTGCCAGCTCACCATGGGAACTAGCGGGAGGCGATAGCACAGATACGCAGTATTTT	CASSPWELAGGDSTDTQYF
TRBV27	NA	TRBJ1-4	NA	TGTGCCAGCAGAAAAACAGGGAAAGTGGGTGAAAAACTGTTTTTT	CASRKTGKVGEKLFF
TRBV13	NA	TRBJ2-3	TRBD2	TGTGCCAGCAGCTTAGGGCTAGCGGGAGGGAGTGGAGATACGCAGTATTTT	CASSLGLAGGSGDTQYF
TRBV2	NA	TRBJ2-6	NA	TGTGCCAGCAGTGCCCAGGCCTCTGGGGCCAACGTCCTGACTTTC	CASSAQASGANVLTF
TRBV5-1	NA	TRBJ2-3	NA	TGCGCCAGCAGCTTGGGGGGAGTAGAGGACACAGATACGCAGTATTTT	CASSLGGVEDTDTQYF
TRBV27	NA	TRBJ2-7	NA	TGTGCCAGCAGTTTAGGGCCTCTACAGGCGGGACGACGCAACCCGGAACTTTACGAGCAGTACTTC	CASSLGPLQAGRRNPELYEQYF
TRBV15	NA	TRBJ2-1	NA	TGTGCCACCAGCAGAGATTATGTTTTACCTAGCTCCTACAATGAGCAGTTCTTC	CATSRDYVLPSSYNEQFF
TRBV27	NA	TRBJ1-1	TRBD1	TGTGCCAGCATTGGACAGGGGGGTAGCACTGAAGCTTTCTTT	CASIGQGGSTEAFF
TRBV9	NA	TRBJ1-6	NA	TGTGCCAGCAGCGCCCAACAGGGCCTAAATTCACCCCTCCACTTT	CASSAQQGLNSPLHF
TRBV28	NA	TRBJ2-7	TRBD1	TGTGCCAGCAGTTTCCTCGGGACAGCCTACGAGCAGTACTTC	CASSFLGTAYEQYF
TRBV30	NA	TRBJ2-3	NA	TGTGCCTGGAGTCCTCCGGGAGCGGTCACAGATACGCAGTATTTT	CAWSPPGAVTDTQYF
TRBV2	NA	TRBJ2-7	TRBD2	TGTGCCAGCAGCTTCCAAGGGACTAGCGGGAGTGAGCAGTACTTC	CASSFQGTSGSEQYF